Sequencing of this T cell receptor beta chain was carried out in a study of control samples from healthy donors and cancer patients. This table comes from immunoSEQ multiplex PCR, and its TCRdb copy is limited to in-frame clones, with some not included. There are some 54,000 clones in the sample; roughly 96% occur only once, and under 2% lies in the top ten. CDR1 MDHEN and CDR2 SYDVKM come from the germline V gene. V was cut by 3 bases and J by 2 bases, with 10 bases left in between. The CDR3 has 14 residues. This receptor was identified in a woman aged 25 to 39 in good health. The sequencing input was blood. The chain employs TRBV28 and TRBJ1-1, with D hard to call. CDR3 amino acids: CASSFIDGNTEAFF. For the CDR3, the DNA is TGTGCCAGCAGTTTCATCGACGGTAACACTGAAGCTTTCTTT.